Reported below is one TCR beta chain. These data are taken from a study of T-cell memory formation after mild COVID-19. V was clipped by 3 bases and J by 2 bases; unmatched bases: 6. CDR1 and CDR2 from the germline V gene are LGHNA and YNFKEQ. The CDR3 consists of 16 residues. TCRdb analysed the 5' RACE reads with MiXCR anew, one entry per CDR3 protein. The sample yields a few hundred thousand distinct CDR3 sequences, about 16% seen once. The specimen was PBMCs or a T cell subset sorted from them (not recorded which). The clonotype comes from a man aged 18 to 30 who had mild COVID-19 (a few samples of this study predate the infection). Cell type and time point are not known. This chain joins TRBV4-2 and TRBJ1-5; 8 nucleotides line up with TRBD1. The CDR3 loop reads CASSHAPGQGNQPQHF. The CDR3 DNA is TGTGCCAGCAGCCATGCTCCGGGACAGGGCAATCAGCCCCAGCATTTT.